The rows below give T cell receptor beta chains drawn from one sample of a study of T cells in Graves' hyperthyroidism and ophthalmopathy. TCRdb reprocessed the multiplex PCR reads with MiXCR, giving one entry per CDR3 protein. Here the sample spans fewer than 550,000 distinct CDR3 sequences, around a quarter being singletons. Sequencing used blood. These receptors were taken from a woman in her twenties or thirties with Graves' ophthalmopathy. Each CDR3 is given without its conserved first and last residue. D genes are given only for firm matches. Rows may omit the clone size; those that give it use once, few, many or a size class.

clone size,J gene,D gene,V gene,CDR3 protein
many,TRBJ2-5,-,TRBV4-1,ASSQPLWGQETQY
many,TRBJ2-3,TRBD2,TRBV7-8,ASSFQAGADTQY
many,TRBJ2-6,TRBD2,TRBV4-1,ASSQDSLAGRSGANVLT
many,TRBJ1-5,-,TRBV20-1,SARDLGQPQH
many,TRBJ2-5,-,TRBV19,ASSTTRQGGGETQY
many,TRBJ1-1,-,TRBV15,ATSRNREGTEAF
many,TRBJ1-2,-,TRBV28,ASSLPLKRAADYGYT
-,TRBJ2-5,TRBD2,TRBV6-1,ACSLGGRAGETQY
many,TRBJ1-1,-,TRBV2,ASSERFNPNTEAF
few,TRBJ1-5,-,TRBV6-1,ASKSGSNQPQH
many,TRBJ1-1,-,TRBV6-2/TRBV6-3,ASSYERGRRNTEAF
many,TRBJ1-1,-,TRBV4-1,ASSGELNTEAF
few,TRBJ2-5,-,TRBV5-1,ASSLEPAGQETQY
many,TRBJ1-3,-,TRBV19,ASSMFRGNSGNTIY
-,TRBJ1-1,TRBD1,TRBV6-5,ASSYGWTGLNTEAF
-,TRBJ1-5,TRBD1,TRBV6-1,ASTGTRQGQQPQH
-,TRBJ2-2,TRBD2,TRBV30,AWSELAGATGELF
-,TRBJ2-5,TRBD2,TRBV6-1,ASTSGGARETQY
many,TRBJ1-5,-,TRBV28,ASSFLDSHSNQPQH
many,TRBJ2-2,TRBD2,TRBV11-1,ASSLGSLGLAANTGELF
few,TRBJ1-6,TRBD1,TRBV5-1,ASSLVVGTGDSPLH
-,TRBJ2-5,-,TRBV6-1,ASSEELGTETQY
many,TRBJ1-3,-,TRBV18,ASSPGRMDTIY
many,TRBJ2-3,TRBD2,TRBV13,ASSLMLAGGDTQY
many,TRBJ2-7,TRBD1,TRBV5-1,ASSLMGQGGEQY
many,TRBJ2-1,-,TRBV30,AWMATLSYNEQF
few,TRBJ2-7,TRBD1,TRBV6-5,ASIKDRIGSEQY
many,TRBJ2-2,TRBD1,TRBV29-1,SVLGTGNTGELF
many,TRBJ1-1,-,TRBV5-1,ASSLDTGGAF
-,TRBJ1-2,TRBD1,TRBV12-3/TRBV12-4,ASNWGQGGGYT
few,TRBJ1-1,-,TRBV7-2,ASSLAPDRREAF
many,TRBJ2-7,-,TRBV6-2/TRBV6-3,ASSLGLQNEQY
many,TRBJ2-5,TRBD1,TRBV29-1,STWTGAQETQY
-,TRBJ2-7,-,TRBV29-1,SVESRGRAYEQY
many,TRBJ1-1,-,TRBV29-1,SVHETATEAF
many,TRBJ1-1,-,TRBV27,ATSSNRAQNTEAF
many,TRBJ2-7,-,TRBV20-1,SADGRISYEQY
many,TRBJ1-5,-,TRBV12-3/TRBV12-4,ASSRGEQPQH
-,TRBJ1-2,-,TRBV5-8,ASGTRGAAYGYT
-,TRBJ1-2,-,TRBV28,ASSAALTDNYGYT
-,TRBJ2-4,-,TRBV7-9,ASSGGGGQNIQY
many,TRBJ2-7,TRBD1,TRBV6-5,ASTGQGEYEQY
many,TRBJ2-7,-,TRBV4-1,ASSQAPGHSSYEQY
-,TRBJ2-5,-,TRBV6-2/TRBV6-3,ASSYVRGRETQY
few,TRBJ2-4,-,TRBV7-8,ASSLELNIQY
-,TRBJ1-5,-,TRBV20-1,SAWRENQPQH
-,TRBJ2-5,-,TRBV28,ASSPGQGWVQY
-,TRBJ1-2,-,TRBV20-1,SVEGETNYGYT
many,TRBJ1-2,TRBD1,TRBV11-2,ASSHGQDEGYGYT
many,TRBJ2-5,-,TRBV20-1,SASRPRETQY
many,TRBJ2-7,TRBD2,TRBV20-1,SAPMRGGSYEQY
many,TRBJ1-5,-,TRBV6-1,ASSPADEPQH